A single sample gave rise to the 18 T cell receptor beta chains below, sequenced in a study of cytomegalovirus exposure and HLA in healthy donors (dated by TCRdb to 2016 to 2017). The library relied on the immunoSEQ multiplex PCR assay. For the multiplex PCR, a mixture combining 60 forward primers for TCR Vbeta segments and 13 reverse primers for TCR Jbeta segments was used. TCRdb re-hosts the immuneACCESS table, in-frame sequences only. Its copies lack some clones; in the studies checked, an unresolved V gene accounts for under half of them, and the cause for the rest is not known. The sample includes about 140,000 clones, with 80% observed a single time. Roughly 1.2% of the sample lies in the top ten. Sequenced material: PBMCs. Source of these receptors: a female donor in good health and CMV-seronegative.

This chain uses TRBV11-2 with TRBJ1-2; 9 nucleotides agree with TRBD1. V was pared by 1 base and J by 8 bases, with 5 bases of the junction left unmatched. The CDR3 spans 14 residues. The germline V gene encodes CDR1 SGHAT and CDR2 FQNNGV. DNA for the CDR3: TGTGCCAGCAGCTTAGGGACAGGGGTAGAGGGCTACACCTTC. It translates to CASSLGTGVEGYTF.

The J gene is TRBJ2-2, the V gene TRBV2; 9 nucleotides line up with TRBD2. Trimming took 6 bases from V and 8 from J; bases not matched to a gene: 4. Germline V gene data show CDR1 as SNHLY and CDR2 as FYNNEI. CDR3 length: 13 residues. The CDR3 DNA sequence: TGTGCCAGCAGGGGGACTAGCTCGGGGGAGCTGTTTTTT. Translated: CASRGTSSGELFF.

Details on this clone: Other DNA variants within this sample encode the same CDR3. The rearrangement uses TRBV7-9 and TRBJ2-5; D remains unclear. There are 12 residues in the CDR3. The V gene's germline CDR1 is SEHNR and CDR2 FQNEAQ (reference sequence). V was pared by 5 bases and J by 1 base, with 5 bases between. CDR3: CASSPRQETQYF. CDR3 bases: TGTGCCAGCAGCCCCCGCCAAGAGACCCAGTACTTC.

J is TRBJ2-7 and V is TRBV19, with D perhaps matching TRBD2 (5 bases). CDR3 size: 15 residues. CDR1 and CDR2 (germline): LNHDA, SQIVND (reference sequence). V was cut by 0 bases and J by 10 bases, with 19 bases left in between. The CDR3 DNA reads TGTGCCAGTAGTATAGATCCCCAGGATGGAGGAGATCAGTACTTC. Amino acids: CASSIDPQDGGDQYF.

The chain recombines TRBV21-1 with TRBJ1-5; the table calls TRBD1, which could not be checked here. TRBV21-1 is an annotated pseudogene. The CDR3 sequence is 17 residues long. Written as DNA, the CDR3 is TGTGCCAGCAGCAAAGACGGATCGGACAGTAGCAATCAGCCCCAGCATTTT. Translating it yields CASSKDGSDSSNQPQHF.

The V call is TRBV6-1, the J call TRBJ1-4; 7 bases fit TRBD1. From germline, CDR1 is MNHNS and CDR2 SASEGT. The CDR3 consists of 14 residues. Trimming removed 7 bases from V and 4 bases from J; junction bases left unmatched: 6. The CDR3 nucleotides are TGTGCCAGCATGAGGGACAGTCTTAATGAAAAACTGTTTTTT. Residues: CASMRDSLNEKLFF.

This sequence joins TRBV5-1 and TRBJ2-1; 10 bases are shared with TRBD1. The CDR3 sequence is 14 residues long. The ends lost 0 bases at V and 6 bases at J; junction bases unmatched: 0. Germline lookup yields CDR1 SGHRS and CDR2 YFSETQ. This CDR3 is CASSLGTGGNEQFF. CDR3 DNA sequence: TGCGCCAGCAGCTTGGGGACAGGGGGCAATGAGCAGTTCTTC. The complete variable domain, with remaining parts taken from reference TRBV5-1 and TRBJ2-1, reads KAGVTQTPRYLIKTRGQQVTLSCSPISGHRSVSWYQQTPGQGLQFLFEYFSETQRNKGNFPGRFSGRQFSNSRSEMNVSTLELGDSALYLCASSLGTGGNEQFFGPGTRLTVL.

Notes on this clone: Sequence at one end of the junction differs from germline and may be a read error. The chain carries TRBV7-7 and TRBJ2-2; perhaps TRBD2 as D (6 bases). The CDR3 is made up of 15 amino acids. CDR1 is SSHAT and CDR2 is FNYEAQ in the germline V gene (reference sequence). In DNA, the CDR3 is TGTGCTAGCAGCCCCGTGGGGGGGAACACCGGGGAGCTGTTTTTT. It is translated as CASSPVGGNTGELFF. The entire variable domain, with the rest obtained from reference TRBV7-7 and TRBJ2-2, is as follows: GAGVSQSPRYKVTKRGQDVTLRCDPISSHATLYWYQQALGQGPEFLTYFNYEAQPDKSGLPSDRFSAERPEGSISTLTIQRTEQRDSAMYRCASSPVGGNTGELFFGEGSRLTVL.

V is TRBV6-4 and J is TRBJ1-1; 8 bases line up with TRBD1. The CDR3 spans 13 residues. CDR1 is MRHNA, CDR2 SNTAGT, per germline. With 6 bases clipped from V and 7 bases from J, the junction kept 7 bases outside the gene matches. CDR3 residues: CASREQGVGEAFF. CDR3 DNA: TGTGCCAGCAGAGAACAGGGGGTTGGTGAAGCTTTCTTT.

This clone is a singleton in its sample. The chain links TRBV2 to TRBJ2-7; 10 positions match TRBD2. Looked up from germline, CDR1 is SNHLY and CDR2 is FYNNEI. Trimming at V came to 8 bases and at J to 0 bases, leaving 4 bases not matched to a gene. There are 14 residues in the CDR3. The CDR3 region has the DNA TGTGCCAGCGGTAGCGGGAGGAACTCCTACGAGCAGTACTTC. Protein: CASGSGRNSYEQYF.

The chain couples TRBV19 to TRBJ2-3; 7 bases align to TRBD1. V was pared by 5 bases and J by 3 bases, with 11 bases of the junction left unmatched. CDR1 and CDR2 from the germline V gene are LNHDA and SQIVND (reference sequence). The CDR3 consists of 16 residues. CDR3 region: CASSPQTGPPTDTQYF. Here the CDR3 DNA reads TGTGCCAGTAGTCCCCAGACAGGGCCTCCTACAGATACGCAGTATTTT.

This chain's CDR3 is CASTVPNYGYTF. DNA of the CDR3: TGTGCCAGTACCGTCCCTAACTATGGCTACACCTTC. This rearrangement joins TRBV19 to TRBJ1-2; D ambiguous. The V gene's germline CDR1 is LNHDA and CDR2 SQIVND (reference sequence). The CDR3 consists of 12 residues. Trimming pared 7 bases from V and 0 bases from J, leaving 6 bases between.

The V gene is TRBV7-3, the J gene TRBJ2-3; 13 nucleotides align to TRBD2. The CDR3 consists of 16 residues. CDR1 is SGHTA and CDR2 is FQGTGA in the germline V gene. Losses at the gene ends were 5 bases for V and 3 bases for J; bases not matched to a gene: 5. The CDR3 sequence: CASSPGTSGKTDTQYF. The CDR3 coding sequence is TGTGCCAGCAGCCCAGGGACTAGCGGGAAAACAGATACGCAGTATTTT.

The genes are TRBV2 and TRBJ2-5, with TRBD1 matching 10 bases. The CDR3 runs 14 residues. V lost 8 bases, J lost 4 bases, and 7 bases stayed unmatched. The germline gives CDR1 SNHLY, CDR2 FYNNEI. CDR3 nucleotide sequence: TGTGCCAGCCTTTTTGACAGGGGGCTAGAGACCCAGTACTTC. Its protein product is CASLFDRGLETQYF.

This chain joins TRBV7-9 and TRBJ2-1, with D possibly TRBD1 on 6 matching bases. The CDR3 sequence is 15 residues long. From germline, CDR1 is SEHNR and CDR2 FQNEAQ (reference sequence). V was cut by 5 bases and J by 5 bases, with 16 bases left in between. DNA of the CDR3: TGTGCCAGCAGCCCAACAGGGTCGGCTAACAATGAGCAGTTCTTC. It is translated as CASSPTGSANNEQFF.

The chain couples TRBV5-5 to TRBJ2-7; a weak D match, TRBD1 (5 bases). This CDR3 contains 13 residues. V lost 1 base, J lost 4 bases, and 9 bases lay in between. CDR1 is SGHKS and CDR2 is YYEKEE in the germline V gene (reference sequence). The chain's CDR3 is CASSLMGPYEQYF. Written as DNA, the CDR3 is TGTGCCAGCAGCTTGATGGGGCCGTACGAGCAGTACTTC.

This sequence joins TRBV5-1 and TRBJ1-1; D might be TRBD1 (6 bases). CDR3 size: 12 residues. Looked up from germline, CDR1 is SGHRS and CDR2 is YFSETQ. V lost 2 bases and J lost 8, with 10 bases in between. CDR3 in DNA: TGCGCCAGCAGCTTACAGGGAACCGAAGCTTTCTTT. It encodes CASSLQGTEAFF.

The V and J genes are TRBV6-5 and TRBJ2-3; the match to TRBD2 covers 8 bases. The germline V gene encodes CDR1 MNHEY and CDR2 SVGAGI. The V gene end was trimmed by 6 bases and the J gene end by 2 bases; junction bases not matched to a gene: 7. CDR3 length: 15 amino acids. The CDR3 is CASSPGLVHTDTQYF. The CDR3 DNA reads TGTGCCAGCAGCCCGGGACTAGTCCACACAGATACGCAGTATTTT.